What follows describes a single T cell receptor beta chain. Its matching antigen is unknown. Method: immunoSEQ multiplex PCR; TCRdb's copy keeps in-frame clones and lacks some. The sample holds some 170,000 clones, 80% to 95% seen once. Germline assignment: CDR1 SEHNR and CDR2 FQNEAQ (reference sequence). Trimming took 2 bases from V and 1 from J, leaving 5 bases between them. The CDR3 sequence is 13 residues long. This sample stems from a study of T cell responses to AZD1222 COVID-19 vaccine. Study observations and caveats: Reportedly, close to half of spike-specific TCRs are directed against unmutated variant regions. Most donors were white British and more were female, and clonal diversity was possibly underestimated.

This chain uses TRBV7-9 with TRBJ1-2, with D unclear. Sample: peripheral blood, taken 28 days after the second dose of the MenACWY control vaccine. The receptor's source is an adult who received the MenACWY meningococcal vaccine as a control. CDR3 DNA sequence: TGTGCCAGCAGCTTAACAGATAACTATGGCTACACCTTC. It translates to CASSLTDNYGYTF.